This record concerns one T cell receptor beta chain sequence. Its antigen is undetermined. The data belong to a study of blood T cells in healthy people across ages. Combining a sample-barcoded 5' primer with a J-beta primer mix, a second PCR ran for roughly 7 to 11 cycles. All cDNA molecules were each tagged by a template-switch adaptor with 12 random nucleotides. One entry per CDR3 protein, called by TCRdb with MiXCR from the 5' RACE reads. The table shows roughly 500,000 distinct CDR3 sequences, with 25% to 30% occurring only once. Study-wide results and limits: As naive T cell percentage varied, TCR beta diversity correlated strongly with it.

The specimen sequenced was blood. The source is a woman between 65 and 79 years old in good health.

In DNA form, the CDR3 reads TGTGCCAGCAGTTATGGGCTTTATCAGCCCCAGCATTTT. Translated, it gives CASSYGLYQPQHF. The chain combines TRBV27 with TRBJ1-5; D is uncertain. V shed 4 bases and J shed 5 bases, with 9 bases lying between them. Germline V gives CDR1 MNHEY, CDR2 SMNVEV (reference sequence). CDR3 length equals 13 residues.